This entry concerns a single T cell receptor beta chain. Germline V lookup: CDR1 LNHNV, CDR2 YYDKDF (reference sequence). The CDR3 length is 14 residues. V lost 6 bases and J lost 4, with 13 bases in between. This sample is part of a study of T cell changes during pregnancy in multiple sclerosis. Only in-frame clones appear in the TCRdb table, and some are missing; sequencing was by immunoSEQ multiplex PCR. The table records roughly 110,000 clones, roughly 92% of them present only once. The clonotype comes from a female donor with multiple sclerosis, enrolled in a pregnancy study. The sample consisted of peripheral blood, taken after pregnancy. The V gene is TRBV15, the J gene TRBJ2-1, with D perhaps matching TRBD2 (6 bases). The CDR3 reads CATSGQGLYNEQFF. The CDR3 nucleotides are TGTGCCACCAGTGGGCAGGGACTTTACAATGAGCAGTTCTTC.